The clone carrying this T cell receptor (beta chain) was picked up one time. Its specificity is not known. The identical CDR3 is also encoded by other nucleotide sequences in the sample. The data derive from a study of shared clonotypes between healthy human individuals. Study in general: CD4 naive cells filled three plates per donor, CD4 memory three, CD8 naive two and CD8 memory one.

Naive-designated CD8 cells lacked CD45RO, were positively enriched for CCR7, and omitted terminally differentiated effector memory CD45RA+ cells. V was cut by 1 base and J by 7 bases, with 14 bases left in between. Germline V gene data show CDR1 as SGHVS and CDR2 as FQNEAQ. This CDR3 has 15 residues. In replicate PCRs of sorted subsets, roughly 200 ng DNA, about 30,000 T cell genomes, was used. Using immunoSEQ multiplex PCR, the repertoire was profiled, and TCRdb retains in-frame clones only, with some absent. The sample lists roughly 2 million clones, about 95% occurring once. Findings and caveats of the study: The study's rarefaction showed incomplete sorted-subset sequencing despite large depth. As a rule, naive subsets had a larger estimated richness than memory subsets.

This receptor was obtained from a man between 18 and 29 years old in good health. Material: naive CD8+ T cells sorted from blood. The J gene is TRBJ1-5, the V gene TRBV7-8; D ambiguous. In DNA form, the CDR3 reads TGTGCCAGCAGCTTAGGACCCGGGGAAGGGCAGCCCCAGCATTTT. This codes for CASSLGPGEGQPQHF. Combining the CDR3 with reference TRBV7-8 and TRBJ1-5 gives the whole variable domain GAGVSQSPRYKVAKRGQDVALRCDPISGHVSLFWYQQALGQGPEFLTYFQNEAQLDKSGLPSDRFFAERPEGSVSTLKIQRTQQEDSAVYLCASSLGPGEGQPQHFGDGTRLSIL.